Following are 20 T cell receptor beta chains from one sample sequenced in a study of control samples from healthy donors and cancer patients. Generated by immunoSEQ multiplex PCR, the TCRdb table keeps only in-frame clones and is missing some. Found here are about 410,000 clones, 90% of them singletons; the top ten hold roughly 6.4%. The sequencing sample was made of PBMCs. The receptors were sampled from a man aged 40-49 years with head and neck cancer.

This chain connects TRBV5-1 to TRBJ1-5, with D hard to call. CDR1 SGHRS and CDR2 YFSETQ come from the germline V gene. The germline V and J ends were trimmed by 0 bases and 2 bases, with 9 bases remaining between them. The CDR3 length is 15 residues. CDR3 residues: CASSLDSSGNQPQHF. CDR3 DNA: TGCGCCAGCAGCTTGGATAGTTCGGGCAATCAGCCCCAGCATTTT. Full variable domain (remainder filled in from reference TRBV5-1 and TRBJ1-5): KAGVTQTPRYLIKTRGQQVTLSCSPISGHRSVSWYQQTPGQGLQFLFEYFSETQRNKGNFPGRFSGRQFSNSRSEMNVSTLELGDSALYLCASSLDSSGNQPQHFGDGTRLSIL.

The chain links TRBV12-5 to TRBJ1-6; D remains unclear. Germline V gives CDR1 LGHNT, CDR2 FRNRAP. V was cut by 7 bases and J by 7 bases, with 8 bases left in between. The CDR3 spans 12 residues. The CDR3 region is CASALSNSPLHF. The CDR3 DNA is TGTGCTAGTGCCCTTTCCAATTCACCCCTCCACTTT.

V is TRBV28 and J is TRBJ1-5, with a possible D match to TRBD1 (6 bases). In germline, CDR1 is MDHEN, CDR2 SYDVKM. Trimming pared 5 bases from V and 8 bases from J, leaving 16 bases between. The CDR3 is 14 residues long. This CDR3 reads CASSLGGAGKPQHF. Here the CDR3 DNA reads TGTGCCAGCAGTCTGGGGGGGGCGGGCAAGCCCCAGCATTTT.

The V and J genes are TRBV30 and TRBJ1-1, with D possibly TRBD1 on 5 matching bases. CDR1 is GTSNPN and CDR2 is SVGIG in the germline V gene (reference sequence). The V and J ends lost 2 bases and 4 bases respectively, with 17 bases between them. The CDR3 has 15 residues. In DNA, the CDR3 is TGTGCCTGGAGTCCTAGGGGCAGGGCGGTCACTGAAGCTTTCTTT. Translation gives CAWSPRGRAVTEAFF.

The chain links TRBV27 to TRBJ1-2; D might be TRBD1 (6 bases). The V and J ends lost 1 base and 4 bases respectively, with 10 bases between them. Germline CDR1 reads MNHEY; CDR2 reads SMNVEV (reference sequence). The CDR3 covers 14 residues. CDR3 nucleotides: TGTGCCAGCAGTTTATTAGGGGGTTTCTATGGCTACACCTTC. Its translation: CASSLLGGFYGYTF.

The genes are TRBV28 and TRBJ1-2, with no clear D. V was clipped by 6 bases and J by 0 bases, with 5 bases between them. This CDR3 comprises 12 residues. Germline CDR1 is MDHEN and CDR2 is SYDVKM. The CDR3 sequence is CASRGSNYGYTF. The CDR3 nucleotides read TGTGCCAGCAGGGGGTCTAACTATGGCTACACCTTC.

This clone was recorded only once. V and J are TRBV9 and TRBJ2-7; no definite D call. The CDR3 extends over 14 amino acids. V lost 0 bases to trimming and J lost 0 bases, with 7 bases between them. CDR1 is SGDLS and CDR2 is YYNGEE in the germline V gene. CDR3 protein: CASSVAGASYEQYF. CDR3 nucleotide sequence: TGTGCCAGCAGCGTAGCGGGCGCCTCCTACGAGCAGTACTTC.

The chain combines TRBV27 with TRBJ2-5, with 7 bases aligning to TRBD1. Germline V lookup: CDR1 MNHEY, CDR2 SMNVEV (reference sequence). V was clipped by 8 bases and J by 5 bases; unmatched bases: 17. This CDR3 region has 16 residues. CDR3 region: CASHPPRAGGGETQYF. The CDR3, as DNA: TGTGCCAGCCACCCCCCCCGCGCAGGGGGTGGCGAGACCCAGTACTTC.

To note about this clone: Other nucleotide sequences in the sample specify the same CDR3. The V gene is TRBV9, the J gene TRBJ1-1, with 7 bases lining up with TRBD1. In germline, CDR1 is SGDLS, CDR2 YYNGEE. The V gene end was trimmed by 3 bases and the J gene end by 0 bases; junction bases not matched to a gene: 2. The CDR3 loop spans 14 amino acids. As DNA, the CDR3 is TGTGCCAGCAGCGGCGGGACAGTGAACACTGAAGCTTTCTTT. Amino acids: CASSGGTVNTEAFF. Full variable domain (outside the CDR3, taken from reference TRBV9 and TRBJ1-1): DSGVTQTPKHLITATGQRVTLRCSPRSGDLSVYWYQQSLDQGLQFLIQYYNGEERAKGNILERFSAQQFPDLHSELNLSSLELGDSALYFCASSGGTVNTEAFFGQGTRLTVV.

This clone occurred once. Other DNA sequences in the sample encode the same CDR3. The J gene is TRBJ1-5, the V gene TRBV15, with D unclear. V was clipped by 5 bases and J by 0 bases, with 8 bases between them. The germline V gene has CDR1 LNHNV and CDR2 YYDKDF (reference sequence). The CDR3 has 14 amino acids. The CDR3 DNA follows: TGTGCCACCAGCGGCCTATATAGCAATCAGCCCCAGCATTTT. Translating it yields CATSGLYSNQPQHF.

V usage is TRBV3-1 (or the pseudogene TRBV3-2) and J usage is TRBJ2-3; TRBD2 matches at 9 bases. Unmatched junction bases numbered 17, after V lost 4 bases and J lost 0 bases. There are 20 residues in the CDR3. The germline gives CDR1 LGHDT, CDR2 YNNKEL (reference sequence). CDR3 loop: CASSPRGGWLAGASTDTQYF. Written as DNA, the CDR3 is TGTGCCAGCAGCCCCCGGGGAGGTTGGTTAGCGGGGGCTAGCACAGATACGCAGTATTTT.

The chain joins TRBV24-1 to TRBJ2-2, with TRBD1 identical over 8 bases. J lost 0 bases, V lost 5 bases, and 4 bases had no gene match. The germline V gene has CDR1 KGHDR and CDR2 SFDVKD. The CDR3 extends over 16 amino acids. DNA of the CDR3: TGTGCCACCAGTGGTTCAGGGGGCGCGAACACCGGGGAGCTGTTTTTT. Its translation is CATSGSGGANTGELFF.

V usage is TRBV27 and J usage is TRBJ1-6; D is undetermined. Germline V gives CDR1 MNHEY, CDR2 SMNVEV (reference sequence). This CDR3 is 16 amino acids long. Deletions cut 3 bases from V and 0 bases from J, with 9 bases between. The DNA for the CDR3 is TGTGCCAGCAGTTTGAGTTCTGGCTCCTATAATTCACCCCTCCACTTT. This encodes CASSLSSGSYNSPLHF.

The chain is built from TRBV11-3 and TRBJ2-7; weak D call: TRBD2 (6 bases). The length of the CDR3 is 13 residues. Germline lookup yields CDR1 SGHNT and CDR2 YENEEA. The ends were cut back, 3 bases at V and 3 bases at J, with 9 bases in the middle. CDR3 bases: TGTGCCAGCAGCTTTGGGGACTTCTACGAGCAGTACTTC. Its translation: CASSFGDFYEQYF.

The V gene is TRBV7-9, the J gene TRBJ1-4, with 9 bases aligning to TRBD1. Germline trimming cut 0 bases from V and 7 bases from J; bases unmatched to any gene: 6. The CDR3 is 16 residues long. The germline CDR1 and CDR2 sequences are SEHNR and FQNEAQ (reference sequence). This chain's CDR3 is CASSLAAGQGGEKLFF. The DNA of the CDR3 is TGTGCCAGCAGCTTAGCGGCGGGACAGGGAGGTGAAAAACTGTTTTTT.

The chain couples TRBV5-1 to TRBJ1-6; no reliable D call. Trimming took off 0 bases at V and 6 bases at J, with 7 bases between the two ends. There are 14 residues in the CDR3. Germline-derived CDR1 and CDR2 are SGHRS and YFSETQ. This chain's CDR3 is CASSLAVSNSPLHF. CDR3 sequence (DNA): TGCGCCAGCAGCTTGGCCGTCTCTAATTCACCCCTCCACTTT.

This chain uses TRBV18 with TRBJ1-1, with 10 bases identical to TRBD1. This CDR3 spans 15 amino acids. V gave up 4 bases and J gave up 3 bases; unmatched junction bases: 5. Per the germline V gene, CDR1 is KGHSH and CDR2 is LQKENI. The CDR3 DNA reads as TGTGCCAGCTCACGAACCGGGACAGGGGACACTGAAGCTTTCTTT. Amino acid sequence: CASSRTGTGDTEAFF. The variable domain in full, with the rest retrieved from reference TRBV18 and TRBJ1-1, is NAGVMQNPRHLVRRRGQEARLRCSPMKGHSHVYWYRQLPEEGLKFMVYLQKENIIDESGMPKERFSAEFPKEGPSILRIQQVVRGDSAAYFCASSRTGTGDTEAFFGQGTRLTVV.

The V call is TRBV14, the J call TRBJ2-2; a weak D match, TRBD2 (5 bases). The V end lost 4 bases, the J end lost 2 bases, and 11 bases lay between the germline ends. The CDR3 sequence is 15 residues long. Germline V gene sequence: CDR1 SGHDN, CDR2 FVKESK. CDR3 residues: CASSPRAANTGELFF. The CDR3 region has the DNA TGTGCCAGCAGCCCCCGAGCGGCTAACACCGGGGAGCTGTTTTTT.

The J gene is TRBJ1-1, the V gene TRBV6-6, with TRBD1 matching 11 bases. The CDR3 has 16 amino acids. CDR1 MNHNY and CDR2 SVGAGI come from the germline V gene (reference sequence). V shed 6 bases and J 2 bases; nucleotides not matched to a gene: 8. CDR3 amino acids: CASRTPGQGGNTEAFF. The CDR3 nucleotides read TGTGCCAGCAGAACCCCGGGACAGGGGGGTAACACTGAAGCTTTCTTT.

This clone has only one observation. The V call is TRBV6-2 or TRBV6-3, the J call TRBJ2-4; 10 positions match TRBD1. After removal of 0 bases from V and 7 bases from J, the junction contained 3 bases not matched to a gene. The CDR3 is 15 residues long. Germline assignment: CDR1 MNHEY and CDR2 SVGEGT. CDR3 sequence (DNA): TGTGCCAGCAGTTACTCAGGGACAGGGGACAACATTCAGTACTTC. Its translation is CASSYSGTGDNIQYF.